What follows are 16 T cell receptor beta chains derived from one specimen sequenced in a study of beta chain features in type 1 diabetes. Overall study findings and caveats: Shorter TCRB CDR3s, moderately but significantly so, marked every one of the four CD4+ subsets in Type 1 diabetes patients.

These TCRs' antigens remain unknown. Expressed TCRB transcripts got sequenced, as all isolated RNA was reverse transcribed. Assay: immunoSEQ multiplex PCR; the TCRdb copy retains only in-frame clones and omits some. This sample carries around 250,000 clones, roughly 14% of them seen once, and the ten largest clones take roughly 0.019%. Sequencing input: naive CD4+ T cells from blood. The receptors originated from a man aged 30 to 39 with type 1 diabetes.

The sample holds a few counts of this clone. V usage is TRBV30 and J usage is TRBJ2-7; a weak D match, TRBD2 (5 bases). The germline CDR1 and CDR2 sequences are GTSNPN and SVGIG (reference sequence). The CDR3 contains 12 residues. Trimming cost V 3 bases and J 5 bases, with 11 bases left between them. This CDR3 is CAWRRVGDEQYF. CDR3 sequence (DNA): TGTGCCTGGAGGCGGGTAGGTGACGAGCAGTACTTC.

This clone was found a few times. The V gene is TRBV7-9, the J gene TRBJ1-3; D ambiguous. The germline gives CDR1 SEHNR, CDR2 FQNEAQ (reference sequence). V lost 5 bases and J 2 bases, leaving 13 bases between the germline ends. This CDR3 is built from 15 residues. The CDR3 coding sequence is TGTGCCAGCAGCCCCCCCGGGGAACCTGGAAACACCATATATTTT. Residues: CASSPPGEPGNTIYF. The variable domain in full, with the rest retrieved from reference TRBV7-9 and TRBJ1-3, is DTGVSQNPRHKITKRGQNVTFRCDPISEHNRLYWYRQTLGQGPEFLTYFQNEAQLEKSRLLSDRFSAERPKGSFSTLEIQRTEQGDSAMYLCASSPPGEPGNTIYFGEGSWLTVV.

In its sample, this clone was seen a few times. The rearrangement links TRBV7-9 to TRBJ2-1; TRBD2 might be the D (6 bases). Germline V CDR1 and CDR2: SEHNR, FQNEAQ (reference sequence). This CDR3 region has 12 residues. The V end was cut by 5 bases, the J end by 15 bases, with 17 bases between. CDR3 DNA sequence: TGTGCCAGCAGCCCGGACCGGGACTTTTGGTTCTTC. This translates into CASSPDRDFWFF.

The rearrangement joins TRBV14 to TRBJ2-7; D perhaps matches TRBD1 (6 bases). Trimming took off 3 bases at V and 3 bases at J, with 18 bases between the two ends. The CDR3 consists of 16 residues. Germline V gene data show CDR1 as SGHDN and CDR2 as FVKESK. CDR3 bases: TGTGCCAGCAGCCACCTACAGGGTTTTGGGTACTACGAGCAGTACTTC. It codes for CASSHLQGFGYYEQYF.

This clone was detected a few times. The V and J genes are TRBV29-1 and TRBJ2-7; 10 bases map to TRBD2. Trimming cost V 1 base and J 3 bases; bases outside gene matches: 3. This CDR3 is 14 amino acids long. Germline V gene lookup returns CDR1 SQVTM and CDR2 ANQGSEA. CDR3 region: CSVEGTSGGYEQYF. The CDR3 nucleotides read TGCAGCGTTGAAGGGACTAGCGGAGGCTACGAGCAGTACTTC.

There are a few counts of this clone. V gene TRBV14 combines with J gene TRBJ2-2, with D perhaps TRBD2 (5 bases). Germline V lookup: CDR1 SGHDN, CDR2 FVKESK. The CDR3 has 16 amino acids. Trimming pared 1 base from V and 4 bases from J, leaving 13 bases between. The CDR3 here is CASSQGVTAGTGELFF. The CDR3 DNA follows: TGTGCCAGCAGCCAAGGAGTGACCGCGGGCACCGGGGAGCTGTTTTTT.

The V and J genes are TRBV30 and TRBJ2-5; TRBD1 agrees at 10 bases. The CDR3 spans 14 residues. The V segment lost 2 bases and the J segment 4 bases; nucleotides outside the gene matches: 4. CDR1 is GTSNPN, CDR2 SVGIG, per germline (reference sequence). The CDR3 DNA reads TGTGCCTGGAGTAAAGGACAGGGGGTAGAGACCCAGTACTTC. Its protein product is CAWSKGQGVETQYF.

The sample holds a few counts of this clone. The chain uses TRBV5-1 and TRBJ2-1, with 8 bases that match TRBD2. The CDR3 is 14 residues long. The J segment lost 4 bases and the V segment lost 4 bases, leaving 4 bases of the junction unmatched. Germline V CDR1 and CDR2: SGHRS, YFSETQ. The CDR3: CASSAGGAYNEQFF. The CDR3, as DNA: TGCGCCAGCAGCGCCGGGGGGGCGTACAATGAGCAGTTCTTC.

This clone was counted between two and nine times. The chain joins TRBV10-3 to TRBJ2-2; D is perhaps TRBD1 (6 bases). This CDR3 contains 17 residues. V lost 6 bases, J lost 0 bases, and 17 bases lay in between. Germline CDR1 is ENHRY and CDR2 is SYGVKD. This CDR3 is CAISQGTGTSNTGELFF. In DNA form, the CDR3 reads TGTGCCATCAGCCAAGGAACAGGGACATCGAACACCGGGGAGCTGTTTTTT.

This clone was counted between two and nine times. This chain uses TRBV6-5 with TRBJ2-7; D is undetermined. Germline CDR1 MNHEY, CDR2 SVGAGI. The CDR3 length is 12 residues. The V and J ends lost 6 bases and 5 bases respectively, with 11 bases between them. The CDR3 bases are TGTGCCAGCAGATCCTCGGGTCACGAGCAGTACTTC. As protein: CASRSSGHEQYF.

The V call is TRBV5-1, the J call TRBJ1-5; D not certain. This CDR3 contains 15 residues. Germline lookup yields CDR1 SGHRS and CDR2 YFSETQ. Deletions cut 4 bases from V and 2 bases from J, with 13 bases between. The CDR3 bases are TGCGCCAGCAGCCCCGGCGGAGGGCGCAATCAGCCCCAGCATTTT. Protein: CASSPGGGRNQPQHF.

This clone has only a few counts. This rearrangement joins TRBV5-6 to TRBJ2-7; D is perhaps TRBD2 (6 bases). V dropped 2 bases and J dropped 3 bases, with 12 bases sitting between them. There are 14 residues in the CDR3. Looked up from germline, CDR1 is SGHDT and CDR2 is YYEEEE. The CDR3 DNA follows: TGTGCCAGCAGCTTCTCAGGGACTCGCTACGAGCAGTACTTC. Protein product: CASSFSGTRYEQYF.

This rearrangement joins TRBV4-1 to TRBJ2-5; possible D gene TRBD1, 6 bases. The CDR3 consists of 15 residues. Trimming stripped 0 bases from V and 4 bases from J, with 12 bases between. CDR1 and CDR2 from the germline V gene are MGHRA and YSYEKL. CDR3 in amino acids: CASSQDTGKAETQYF. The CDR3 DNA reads TGCGCCAGCAGCCAAGACACAGGGAAAGCAGAGACCCAGTACTTC.

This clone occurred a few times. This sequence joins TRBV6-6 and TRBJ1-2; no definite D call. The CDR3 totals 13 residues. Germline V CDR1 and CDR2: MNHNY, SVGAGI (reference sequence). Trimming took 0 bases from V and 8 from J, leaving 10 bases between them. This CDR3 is CASSYSPAGGYTF. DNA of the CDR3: TGTGCCAGCAGTTACTCCCCGGCGGGAGGCTACACCTTC.

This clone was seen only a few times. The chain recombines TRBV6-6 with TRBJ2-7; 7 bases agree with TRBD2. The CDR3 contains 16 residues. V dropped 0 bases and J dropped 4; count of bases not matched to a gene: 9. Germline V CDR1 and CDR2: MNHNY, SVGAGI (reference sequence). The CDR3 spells CASSYSGGGGRYEQYF. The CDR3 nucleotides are TGTGCCAGCAGTTACTCTGGGGGGGGTGGTAGATACGAGCAGTACTTC.

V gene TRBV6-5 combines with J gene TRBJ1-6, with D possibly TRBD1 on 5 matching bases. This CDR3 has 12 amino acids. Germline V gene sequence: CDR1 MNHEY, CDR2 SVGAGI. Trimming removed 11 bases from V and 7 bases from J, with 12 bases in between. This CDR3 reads CAAGRPNSPLHF. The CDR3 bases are TGTGCCGCGGGACGGCCCAATTCACCCCTCCACTTT.